This T cell receptor beta chain stems from a study of T-cell reconstitution after alpha-beta-depleted transplantation in children. CDR1 ENHRY and CDR2 SYGVKD come from the germline V gene. Trimming took 8 bases from V and 1 from J, leaving 11 bases between them. The CDR3 consists of 13 residues. The table lists this clonotype with many counts. It was with unique molecular identifiers that the TCRbeta library was prepared. One entry per CDR3 protein, called by TCRdb with MiXCR from the PCR reads. The table records approximately 640,000 distinct CDR3 sequences, roughly 17% of them present only once. The chain couples TRBV10-3 to TRBJ1-1; D call uncertain. The TCR sequence derives from a human donor who donated a stem cell graft to a child with acute myeloid leukemia. The starting material was PBMCs from the stem cell graft donor, obtained from the stem cell graft. Written as DNA, the CDR3 is TGTGCCATCGGTCGGGAGGGGAACACTGAAGCTTTCTTT. Its translation: CAIGREGNTEAFF.